Sequencing of this T cell receptor beta chain was carried out in a study of blood T cell repertoires in COVID-19. Study background: Both acute and convalescent COVID-19 samples were obtained from the United States, Italy and Spain. T cells, B-cell-depleted T cells, or PBMCs provided the cDNA or gDNA that served as material.

Per the original methods: Amplification of reference gene primers was used by the study to estimate nucleated cell counts. Sequencing was performed with immunoSEQ multiplex PCR; in TCRdb, only in-frame clones are kept and a portion is missing. The DNA gave D and trimming, while V, J and clone size come from that table. The sample yields approximately 200,000 clones, about 80% seen once. The CDR3 length is 12 residues. Germline CDR1 MNHEY, CDR2 SVGAGI. Deletions cut 6 bases from V and 3 bases from J, with 8 bases between. The chain employs TRBV6-5 and TRBJ1-2; D is ambiguous. This receptor was taken from a woman in her sixties or seventies with acute or convalescent COVID-19. Input material: peripheral blood. Here the CDR3 reads CASRRGDYGYTF. DNA of the CDR3: TGTGCCAGCAGGAGAGGTGACTATGGCTACACCTTC.